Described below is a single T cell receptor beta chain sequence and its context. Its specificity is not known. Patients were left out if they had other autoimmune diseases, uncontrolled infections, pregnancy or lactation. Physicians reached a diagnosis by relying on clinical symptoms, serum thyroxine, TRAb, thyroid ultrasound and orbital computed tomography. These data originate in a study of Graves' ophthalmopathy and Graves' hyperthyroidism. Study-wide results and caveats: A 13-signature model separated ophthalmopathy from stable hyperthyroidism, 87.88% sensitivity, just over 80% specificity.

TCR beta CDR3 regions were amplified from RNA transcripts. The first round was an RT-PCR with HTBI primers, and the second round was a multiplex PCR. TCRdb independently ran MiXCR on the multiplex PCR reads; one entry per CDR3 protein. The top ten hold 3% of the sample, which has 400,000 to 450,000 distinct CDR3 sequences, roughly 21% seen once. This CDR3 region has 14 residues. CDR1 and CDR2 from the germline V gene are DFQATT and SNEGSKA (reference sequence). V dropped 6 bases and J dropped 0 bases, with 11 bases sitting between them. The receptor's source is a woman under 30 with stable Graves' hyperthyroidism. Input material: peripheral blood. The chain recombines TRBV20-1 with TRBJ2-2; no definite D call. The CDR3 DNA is TGCAGTGCCCAAGATAGGGCGAACACCGGGGAGCTGTTTTTT. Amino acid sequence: CSAQDRANTGELFF.